This TCR beta chain emerged from a study of Graves' ophthalmopathy and Graves' hyperthyroidism. Study-level findings and limits: Blood repertoires reportedly contained most expanded thyroid clonotypes above 0.001 frequency. Researchers report that a 13-signature model separated ophthalmopathy from stable hyperthyroidism, posting about 87% sensitivity and about 80% specificity.

As the template, RNA transcripts were used to amplify TCR beta CDR3 regions. First-round RT-PCR employed HTBI primers, with a second-round multiplex PCR after it. TCRdb reprocessed the multiplex PCR reads with MiXCR, giving one entry per CDR3 protein. The sample holds roughly 400,000 distinct CDR3 sequences, approximately 18% seen once. This clonotype was seen ten or more times. Its specificity is unknown. The CDR3 length is 15 residues. Trimming took 5 bases from V and 3 from J; bases not matched to a gene: 6. Hyperthyroidism in these 18- to 65-year-old patients was newly diagnosed, lasting under 2 months. Thyroid ultrasound, orbital computed tomography, TRAb, serum thyroxine and clinical symptoms formed the basis of diagnosis.

The sequencing input was peripheral blood. The V and J genes are TRBV12-3 or TRBV12-4 and TRBJ2-7; 11 nucleotides align to TRBD2. This TCR came from an adult woman with stable Graves' hyperthyroidism. The CDR3 spells CASSQTSGAHYEQYF. CDR3 nucleotide sequence: TGTGCCAGCAGTCAGACTAGCGGGGCACACTACGAGCAGTACTTC.